The 8 T cell receptor beta chains below all came from one sample that was sequenced in a study of T cell clonality in common variable immunodeficiency. Sequenced by immunoSEQ multiplex PCR; TCRdb stores in-frame clones only, minus some. The data show approximately 44,000 clones, with none appearing a single time. Sequencing was done on a sample of peripheral blood mononuclear cells. These receptors all come from a person aged 18 to 75 in good health.

CDR3 DNA (partial): TGTGCCAGAAGCGCCGGGACTAATCCTTCTGAG. It is translated as CARSAGTNPSE. The complete CDR3 sequence is CARSAGTNPSEQFF. The chain employs TRBV5-3 and TRBJ2-1; 7 bases match TRBD2. The read terminates 3 residues before the CDR3 end, so the remaining end is supplied by the germline J gene. TRBV5-3 is flagged as an ORF with uncertain function. V lost 4 bases and J lost 9; bases outside the gene matches: 10. CDR3 length: 14 residues.

This clone was recorded many times. From the germline J gene comes the end of the CDR3, since the read stops 3 residues before it. This chain links TRBV5-4 with TRBJ1-1; TRBD1 is a possible D gene (5 bases). The germline CDR1 and CDR2 sequences are SGHNT and YYREEE (reference sequence). V lost 0 bases to trimming and J lost 3 bases, with 9 bases between them. There are 14 residues in the CDR3. CDR3 bases read: TGTGCCAGCAGCTTGGCCGGAGGGGACACTGAA. It codes for CASSLAGGDTE. The whole CDR3 protein reads CASSLAGGDTEAFF.

This clone appeared many times. Here the CDR3 reads CASSPRVHHEKLFF. Incomplete CDR3 DNA: TGTGCCAGCAGCCCCAGGGTTCATCATGAAAAA. The V call is TRBV7-8, the J call TRBJ1-4, with a possible D match to TRBD1 (5 bases). Coverage ceases 3 residues before the CDR3 finishes, and the germline J gene fills in the end. CDR1 and CDR2 (germline): SGHVS, FQNEAQ. The CDR3 contains 14 residues. V dropped 5 bases and J dropped 6 bases, with 13 bases sitting between them. The whole variable domain, filled in from reference TRBV7-8 and TRBJ1-4, reads GAGVSQSPRYKVAKRGQDVALRCDPISGHVSLFWYQQALGQGPEFLTYFQNEAQLDKSGLPSDRFFAERPEGSVSTLKIQRTQQEDSAVYLCASSPRVHHEKLFFGSGTQLSVL.

This clone was counted many times. The read stops 3 residues short of the end of the CDR3; the missing end is completed from the germline J gene. This chain connects TRBV7-2 to TRBJ2-2; possibly TRBD1 for D (6 bases). The CDR3 spans 15 residues. V was trimmed by 3 bases and J by 5 bases, leaving 13 bases between them. CDR1 SGHTA and CDR2 FQGNSA come from the germline V gene. Here the CDR3 reads CASSFSWGRTGELFF. The CDR3 bases that were read are TGTGCCAGCAGCTTCTCCTGGGGGCGAACCGGGGAG.

The sample holds a few counts of this clone. From the germline J gene comes the end of the CDR3, since the read stops 3 residues before it. The rearrangement links TRBV25-1 to TRBJ2-5, with 8 bases fitting TRBD1. Germline V gene lookup returns CDR1 MGHDK and CDR2 SYGVNS. J lost 1 base, V lost 4 bases, and 11 bases had no gene match. This CDR3 has 17 amino acids. CDR3 protein: CASSVSHLDRAQETQYF. Partial CDR3 DNA: TGTGCCAGCAGTGTTAGCCACCTGGACAGGGCCCAAGAGACC. Complete variable domain (other parts from reference TRBV25-1 and TRBJ2-5): EADIYQTPRYLVIGTGKKITLECSQTMGHDKMYWYQQDPGMELHLIHYSYGVNSTEKGDLSSESTVSRIRTEHFPLTLESARPSHTSQYLCASSVSHLDRAQETQYFGPGTRLLVL.

This clone was seen at least ten times. With the read ending 3 residues before the CDR3 end, the germline J gene is used to fill in that end. The gene calls are TRBV29-1 and TRBJ2-3; 8 nucleotides align to TRBD1. CDR1 is SQVTM, CDR2 ANQGSEA, per germline. Unmatched junction bases numbered 7, after V lost 1 base and J lost 1 base. The CDR3 runs 16 residues. The CDR3 DNA, read in part, is TGCAGCGTTGAAGGAGTGGACAGGGTCGGCACAGATACG. Amino acids: CSVEGVDRVGTDT. The CDR3 as a whole reads CSVEGVDRVGTDTQYF.

This clone has a count of ten or more. The read ends 3 residues before the CDR3 terminus; that terminus is restored from the germline J gene. The genes are TRBV6-1 and TRBJ2-7, with 11 bases aligning to TRBD1. Germline V lookup: CDR1 MNHNS, CDR2 SASEGT. J lost 3 bases, V lost 1 base, and 14 bases had no gene match. This CDR3 spans 19 amino acids. CDR3 DNA, as far as it was read: TGTGCCAGCAGTGAAGGTGGTCTGGGACAGGGGGGGGTATACTACGAG. This translates into CASSEGGLGQGGVYYE. The full CDR3 is CASSEGGLGQGGVYYEQYF.

The table lists this clone with a few counts. The CDR3 extends 3 residues past the end of the read, so its final part is completed from the germline J gene. This sequence joins TRBV5-8 and TRBJ1-2; no definite D call. The CDR3 is 12 amino acids. The germline V and J ends were trimmed by 5 bases and 1 base, with 6 bases remaining between them. Germline V gene data show CDR1 as SGHTS and CDR2 as YDEGEE. The part of the CDR3 DNA that was read is TGTGCCAGCAGGGGCGTTAACTATGGC. Amino acid sequence: CASRGVNYG. The whole CDR3 sequence is CASRGVNYGYTF.